This TCR beta chain was captured by sequencing in a study of beta chain features in type 1 diabetes. The wider study: Healthy donors and patients had similar age, gender and cell yields. Overall study results and limits: A pattern of fewer insertions and more deletions at VDJ junctions was seen in type 1 diabetes patients. Among all four CD4+ subsets, Type 1 diabetes patients had TCRB CDR3s that were moderately but significantly shorter. The analysis here could not establish whether HLA type shapes TCRB rearrangement.

The V and J ends lost 4 bases and 6 bases respectively, with 12 bases between them. This CDR3 region has 14 residues. CDR1 and CDR2 (germline): SGHTA, FQGNSA. Cells sorted by CD45RO/CCR7/CD25/CD127/CD95/CD27 comprised CD4+ naive, central memory, regulatory and stem cell-like memory cells. This clone was found a few times. Its antigen is currently unknown. All of the isolated RNA was reverse transcribed, so expressed TCRB transcripts were sequenced. Produced via immunoSEQ multiplex PCR; TCRdb's table is partial and in-frame only. Of 250,000 to 350,000 clones detected, 15% appear once; the ten largest clones hold around 0.015%.

Sequencing was performed on naive CD4+ T cells from blood. The chain recombines TRBV7-2 with TRBJ1-4; D is possibly TRBD1 (6 bases). The receptor's source is a man aged 18 to 30 with type 1 diabetes. The CDR3 here is CASSSQGNHEKLFF. CDR3 bases: TGTGCCAGCAGCTCACAGGGAAATCATGAAAAACTGTTTTTT.